This T cell receptor beta chain derives from a study of beta chain features in type 1 diabetes. Study-wide findings and caveats: A potential PCR bias toward shorter templates would be equal in patient and control samples.

Expressed TCRB transcripts were sequenced, since all the RNA that had been isolated was reverse transcribed. Profiling relied on immunoSEQ multiplex PCR, and the TCRdb table lists in-frame clones only, not all of them. The sample records 300,000 to 400,000 clones, 6.5% to 10% being singletons. This clone appeared a few times. Its antigen is as yet unknown. CDR3 length equals 13 residues. Trimming at V came to 7 bases and at J to 11 bases, leaving 11 bases not matched to a gene. Per the germline V gene, CDR1 is MDHEN and CDR2 is SYDVKM. V usage is TRBV28 and J usage is TRBJ1-1; 9 nucleotides agree with TRBD1. The TCR was taken from a woman aged 18-29 years in good health. The sample taken for sequencing was central memory CD4+ T cells from blood. CDR3 DNA: TGTGCCAGCACCACTACAGGGGGCTCGGCCGCTTTCTTT. It is translated as CASTTTGGSAAFF.